This T cell receptor (beta chain) was profiled in a study of T cell responses to AZD1222 COVID-19 vaccine (dated by TCRdb to the early 2020s). Background for the entire study: AZD1222 recipients whose second dose came at about 4 weeks and those whose second dose came at about 12 weeks were combined into one group, since spike-specific TCR depth and breadth did not differ between the two schedules. TCR sequencing covered some 250 trial participants: 200 to 220 given two doses of AZD1222 and 26 given two doses of MenACWY control vaccine. Enrollment into the trials was organized by age into subgroups of 18-55, 56-69 and 70-plus years, and those subgroups contained 148, 28 and 57 TCR-sequenced participants, respectively. General study outcomes and caveats: No day 14 peak-response samples were available, so repertoires were characterized only after the peak T cell response. After two AZD1222 doses, spike-specific TCR breadth and depth were significantly higher than at day 0 and than in MenACWY recipients. The whole spike protein was spanned by vaccine-associated CD4 TCRs, and dominant responses were seen in regions 160-218 and 743-854. Conclusions about previously exposed vaccinees are limited, since just five to seven AZD1222 recipients were seropositive for SARS-CoV-2 at baseline. Reportedly, almost half of the unique spike-specific TCRs recognized epitopes lying outside the regions that are mutated in the B.1.351 and B.1.1.7 variants. Most participants were white British and females outnumbered males, and the authors suggested that clonal diversity may have been underestimated. The 56-69-year group was small, and its depth increase did not reach significance, likely because of low power.

The CDR3 regions of human TCRbeta chains were subjected to immunosequencing. The paper's processing steps were these. TCRs in the repertoires were compared against a reference library of SARS-CoV-2-specific TCRs that had been generated with the MIRA antigen-specificity platform. Breadth was defined as the fraction of unique TCRs that were SARS-CoV-2-associated. Depth was defined as the fraction of total T cells that were SARS-CoV-2-associated. Using the MIRA data, every spike-specific TCR was mapped to the spike region that the TCR reacted to and assigned to either a CD4 or a CD8 class. Log10-transformed breadth and depth values were compared by one-way ANOVA with Sidak's multiple comparisons tests. Entries here come from immuneACCESS through TCRdb and include only in-frame sequences with V and J called. Some clones fail to appear in such tables; in the studies checked, an unresolved V gene covers under half of the shortfall, and the cause of the remainder is unknown. The V and J calls and clone size were taken over from that table, and D and trimming were inferred from the DNA. The sample records 150,000 to 200,000 clones, around 90% of which are singletons. Approximately 4.8% of the sample belongs to the ten largest clones.

Of note for this clone: Its antigen is unknown. There are no base qualities to consult, and no much larger clone falls within one base.

This specimen's time point label, interpreted: baseline before first vaccination. Samples from vaccinated people were obtained from the UK trials COV001 and COV002, which included a single-blind randomized controlled phase 2/3 trial of AZD1222 (ChAdOx1 nCoV-19) in healthy adults. For TCRbeta chain sequencing, PBMC samples were collected from trial participants at day 0 and at day 28 after the second dose. The germline V gene gives CDR1 as MGHRA and CDR2 as YSYEKL. There are 15 amino acids in the CDR3, from cysteine to phenylalanine inclusive. Left in the record is the CDR3 DNA by itself, 45 bases read in frame from the first base. Relative to germline, V is 3 bases shorter and J is 4 bases shorter, with 15 bases between their ends.

The chain joins TRBV4-1 to TRBJ1-1; matching of 6 bases hints at TRBD1 as the D gene. The source material was peripheral blood, sampled on day 0 of AZD1222 vaccination. This TCR was recovered from an adult in good health. The nucleotide sequence reads as follows: TGCGCCAGCAGCCAGGGTCATTTGGGGGCCACTGAAGCTTTCTTT. It is translated as CASSQGHLGATEAFF.